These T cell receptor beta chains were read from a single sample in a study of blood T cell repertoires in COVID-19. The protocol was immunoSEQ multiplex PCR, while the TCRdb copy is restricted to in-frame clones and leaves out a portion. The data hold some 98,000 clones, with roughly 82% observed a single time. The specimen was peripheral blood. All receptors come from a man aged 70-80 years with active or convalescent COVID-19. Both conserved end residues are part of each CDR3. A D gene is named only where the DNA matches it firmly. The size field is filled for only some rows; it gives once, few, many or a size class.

CDR3 protein: CASSSTGGAGTEAFF; CDR3 DNA: TGTGCCAGTAGTTCCACAGGGGGCGCGGGCACTGAAGCTTTCTTT; D gene: TRBD1; clone size: NA; V gene: TRBV19; J gene: TRBJ1-1
CDR3 protein: CAWSTGGPEAFF; CDR3 DNA: TGTGCCTGGAGTACTGGGGGCCCTGAAGCTTTCTTT; D gene: NA; clone size: NA; V gene: TRBV30; J gene: TRBJ1-1
CDR3 protein: CATSGLLGLAGEGVQETQYF; CDR3 DNA: TGTGCCACCAGCGGCCTCCTGGGACTAGCGGGGGAAGGGGTTCAAGAGACCCAGTACTTC; D gene: TRBD2; clone size: NA; V gene: TRBV15; J gene: TRBJ2-5
CDR3 protein: CASSRGQLNTEAFF; CDR3 DNA: TGTGCCAGCAGCCGGGGACAGCTGAACACTGAAGCTTTCTTT; D gene: TRBD1; clone size: NA; V gene: TRBV5-8; J gene: TRBJ1-1
CDR3 protein: CASSTGSHEQYF; CDR3 DNA: TGTGCCAGCAGTACCGGGAGCCACGAGCAGTACTTC; D gene: NA; clone size: few; V gene: TRBV5-6; J gene: TRBJ2-7
CDR3 protein: CASSLRDYEQYF; CDR3 DNA: TGTGCCAGCAGCTTAAGAGACTACGAGCAGTACTTC; D gene: NA; clone size: many; V gene: TRBV11-2; J gene: TRBJ2-7
CDR3 protein: CASSYGQGTDTQYF; CDR3 DNA: TGTGCCAGCAGTTATGGACAGGGAACAGATACGCAGTATTTT; D gene: TRBD1; clone size: NA; V gene: TRBV6-2/TRBV6-3; J gene: TRBJ2-3
CDR3 protein: CASSLRAGGRTGELFF; CDR3 DNA: TGTGCCAGCAGCCTCCGAGCGGGGGGTAGGACCGGGGAGCTGTTTTTT; D gene: TRBD2; clone size: NA; V gene: TRBV3-1/TRBV3-2; J gene: TRBJ2-2
CDR3 protein: CASSATTGINSPLHF; CDR3 DNA: TGTGCCAGCAGCGCAACTACAGGGATCAATTCACCCCTCCACTTT; D gene: NA; clone size: NA; V gene: TRBV9; J gene: TRBJ1-6
CDR3 protein: CASSYQGRITGELFF; CDR3 DNA: TGTGCCAGCAGTTACCAGGGGCGCATCACCGGGGAGCTGTTTTTT; D gene: NA; clone size: NA; V gene: TRBV6-5; J gene: TRBJ2-2
CDR3 protein: CASSIAGGGQFF; CDR3 DNA: TGTGCCAGCAGCATAGCGGGGGGTGGGCAGTTCTTC; D gene: TRBD2; clone size: NA; V gene: TRBV7-6; J gene: TRBJ2-1
CDR3 protein: CASSFGGFNSPLHF; CDR3 DNA: TGTGCCAGCAGTTTTGGCGGATTTAATTCACCCCTCCACTTT; D gene: NA; clone size: few; V gene: TRBV27; J gene: TRBJ1-6
CDR3 protein: CASGLVRTGNSYEQYF; CDR3 DNA: TGTGCTAGTGGTTTGGTGCGGACAGGGAACTCCTACGAGCAGTACTTC; D gene: TRBD1; clone size: NA; V gene: TRBV12-5; J gene: TRBJ2-7
CDR3 protein: CASSETGTGGADTQYF; CDR3 DNA: TGCGCCAGCAGTGAGACCGGGACAGGGGGCGCAGATACGCAGTATTTT; D gene: TRBD1; clone size: NA; V gene: TRBV10-1; J gene: TRBJ2-3
CDR3 protein: CSVEDPGPGEQFF; CDR3 DNA: TGCAGCGTTGAAGATCCCGGACCGGGGGAGCAGTTCTTC; D gene: NA; clone size: NA; V gene: TRBV29-1; J gene: TRBJ2-1
CDR3 protein: CASRGSSYNEQFF; CDR3 DNA: TGTGCCAGCCGGGGGTCCTCCTACAATGAGCAGTTCTTC; D gene: NA; clone size: NA; V gene: TRBV27; J gene: TRBJ2-1
CDR3 protein: CASSSQGTTRPDTQYF; CDR3 DNA: TGTGCCAGCAGCTCGCAAGGGACTACTAGACCAGATACGCAGTATTTT; D gene: TRBD2; clone size: NA; V gene: TRBV5-4; J gene: TRBJ2-3
CDR3 protein: CASSYDRGGYYGYTF; CDR3 DNA: TGTGCCAGCAGTTATGACAGGGGAGGTTACTATGGCTACACCTTC; D gene: TRBD1; clone size: NA; V gene: TRBV27; J gene: TRBJ1-2
CDR3 protein: CASSEQGYSPLHF; CDR3 DNA: TGTGCCAGCTCTGAGCAGGGGTATTCACCCCTCCACTTT; D gene: NA; clone size: NA; V gene: TRBV18; J gene: TRBJ1-6
CDR3 protein: CASRSRVGGYTF; CDR3 DNA: TGTGCCAGCAGGTCCAGGGTTGGGGGCTACACCTTC; D gene: NA; clone size: NA; V gene: TRBV3-1/TRBV3-2; J gene: TRBJ1-2
CDR3 protein: CASSLGAGVSGEKLFF; CDR3 DNA: TGTGCCAGCAGCTTAGGAGCAGGGGTATCTGGTGAAAAACTGTTTTTT; D gene: NA; clone size: NA; V gene: TRBV11-2; J gene: TRBJ1-4
CDR3 protein: CSASKASGDTDTQYF; CDR3 DNA: TGCAGTGCTAGTAAGGCTAGCGGGGACACAGATACGCAGTATTTT; D gene: TRBD2; clone size: once; V gene: TRBV20-1; J gene: TRBJ2-3
CDR3 protein: CASSLGRGSLYEQYF; CDR3 DNA: TGTGCCAGCAGCTTAGGGCGGGGGAGTCTCTACGAGCAGTACTTC; D gene: TRBD2; clone size: NA; V gene: TRBV7-9; J gene: TRBJ2-7
CDR3 protein: CASSTQGARTGELFF; CDR3 DNA: TGTGCCAGCAGCACCCAGGGGGCGCGCACCGGGGAGCTGTTTTTT; D gene: TRBD1; clone size: NA; V gene: TRBV5-4; J gene: TRBJ2-2
CDR3 protein: CASTLGWGRVEKLFF; CDR3 DNA: TGCGCCAGCACCCTTGGTTGGGGCCGAGTGGAAAAACTGTTTTTT; D gene: NA; clone size: NA; V gene: TRBV5-1; J gene: TRBJ1-4
CDR3 protein: CASSLAGGWFF; CDR3 DNA: TGTGCCAGCAGTTTAGCGGGGGGGTGGTTCTTC; D gene: TRBD2; clone size: NA; V gene: TRBV6-5; J gene: TRBJ2-1
CDR3 protein: CASSVGVAGAVGNEQFF; CDR3 DNA: TGTGCCAGCAGCGTAGGAGTGGCGGGGGCGGTGGGCAATGAGCAGTTCTTC; D gene: NA; clone size: NA; V gene: TRBV9; J gene: TRBJ2-1
CDR3 protein: CASSLSGVSSYNEQFF; CDR3 DNA: TGTGCTAGCAGCTTATCCGGGGTGAGCTCCTACAATGAGCAGTTCTTC; D gene: NA; clone size: NA; V gene: TRBV7-7; J gene: TRBJ2-1
CDR3 protein: CASSQMQGGGYTF; CDR3 DNA: TGTGCCAGCAGCCAAATGCAGGGTGGTGGCTACACCTTC; D gene: NA; clone size: NA; V gene: TRBV3-1/TRBV3-2; J gene: TRBJ1-2
CDR3 protein: CASSFWDSSIETQYF; CDR3 DNA: TGTGCCAGCAGCTTCTGGGACTCGAGTATTGAGACCCAGTACTTC; D gene: NA; clone size: many; V gene: TRBV7-9; J gene: TRBJ2-5
CDR3 protein: CASSPTGQSYGYTF; CDR3 DNA: TGTGCCAGCAGCCCAACGGGACAAAGTTATGGCTACACCTTC; D gene: NA; clone size: NA; V gene: TRBV3-1/TRBV3-2; J gene: TRBJ1-2
CDR3 protein: CASSDTGTPYPEAFF; CDR3 DNA: TGTGCCAGCAGTGATACCGGGACACCTTACCCTGAAGCTTTCTTT; D gene: NA; clone size: NA; V gene: TRBV6-1; J gene: TRBJ1-1
CDR3 protein: CASSADGQRNTEAFF; CDR3 DNA: TGTGCCAGCAGTGCCGATGGACAGAGGAACACTGAAGCTTTCTTT; D gene: NA; clone size: few; V gene: TRBV2; J gene: TRBJ1-1
CDR3 protein: CASSSQGGVEQYF; CDR3 DNA: TGTGCCAGCAGCTCCCAGGGAGGGGTGGAGCAGTACTTC; D gene: TRBD2; clone size: NA; V gene: TRBV11-2; J gene: TRBJ2-7
CDR3 protein: CASSHQQGNGYTF; CDR3 DNA: TGCGCCAGCAGCCACCAGCAGGGAAATGGCTACACCTTC; D gene: NA; clone size: once; V gene: TRBV10-2; J gene: TRBJ1-2
CDR3 protein: CASSYNWGAGGSPLHF; CDR3 DNA: TGTGCCAGCAGTTACAACTGGGGGGCAGGGGGTTCACCCCTCCACTTT; D gene: TRBD1; clone size: NA; V gene: TRBV2; J gene: TRBJ1-6
CDR3 protein: CASSQGGPQYF; CDR3 DNA: TGTGCCAGCAGCCAAGGGGGGCCCCAGTACTTC; D gene: NA; clone size: NA; V gene: TRBV3-1/TRBV3-2; J gene: TRBJ2-5
CDR3 protein: CASSLAPGQGAEDTGELFF; CDR3 DNA: TGTGCCAGCAGCTTAGCACCGGGACAGGGGGCAGAAGACACCGGGGAGCTGTTTTTT; D gene: TRBD1; clone size: NA; V gene: TRBV7-6; J gene: TRBJ2-2
CDR3 protein: CASSLLDRVHGYTF; CDR3 DNA: TGCGCCAGCAGCTTGCTCGACAGGGTTCATGGCTACACCTTC; D gene: TRBD1; clone size: NA; V gene: TRBV5-1; J gene: TRBJ1-2
CDR3 protein: CASSYSGGPYGYTF; CDR3 DNA: TGTGCCAGCAGTTACTCCGGAGGCCCCTATGGCTACACCTTC; D gene: NA; clone size: NA; V gene: TRBV6-2/TRBV6-3; J gene: TRBJ1-2
CDR3 protein: CASSFTGVGGYTF; CDR3 DNA: TGTGCCAGCAGCTTTACAGGGGTTGGTGGCTACACCTTC; D gene: TRBD1; clone size: once; V gene: TRBV7-9; J gene: TRBJ1-2
CDR3 protein: CASSFSLRDTQYF; CDR3 DNA: TGTGCCAGCAGCTTCTCGCTAAGAGATACGCAGTATTTT; D gene: NA; clone size: NA; V gene: TRBV7-3; J gene: TRBJ2-3
CDR3 protein: CASSLDRGLAGYTF; CDR3 DNA: TGTGCCAGCAGCTTGGACAGGGGGCTCGCTGGCTACACCTTC; D gene: TRBD1; clone size: NA; V gene: TRBV5-4; J gene: TRBJ1-2
CDR3 protein: CASSFFPSEQYF; CDR3 DNA: TGTGCCAGCAGTTTTTTTCCCAGCGAGCAGTACTTC; D gene: NA; clone size: NA; V gene: TRBV12-3/TRBV12-4; J gene: TRBJ2-7
CDR3 protein: CASSLGNRDGYTF; CDR3 DNA: TGTGCCAGCAGCTTAGGAAACAGGGATGGCTACACCTTC; D gene: NA; clone size: NA; V gene: TRBV13; J gene: TRBJ1-2
CDR3 protein: CATSRDKGQGGYEQYF; CDR3 DNA: TGTGCCACCAGCAGAGATAAGGGGCAGGGAGGCTACGAGCAGTACTTC; D gene: NA; clone size: NA; V gene: TRBV15; J gene: TRBJ2-7
CDR3 protein: CASSLRTSGGWETQYF; CDR3 DNA: TGTGCCAGCAGCCTTCGTACTAGCGGGGGGTGGGAGACCCAGTACTTC; D gene: TRBD2; clone size: NA; V gene: TRBV7-9; J gene: TRBJ2-5
CDR3 protein: CASSPRRLYNSPLHF; CDR3 DNA: TGTGCCAGCAGCCCTCGGAGGCTTTATAATTCACCCCTCCACTTT; D gene: NA; clone size: NA; V gene: TRBV27; J gene: TRBJ1-6
CDR3 protein: CASSDCGTSGARYEQYF; CDR3 DNA: TGTGCCAGCAGTGACTGTGGGACTAGCGGGGCCCGCTACGAGCAGTACTTC; D gene: TRBD2; clone size: NA; V gene: TRBV6-4; J gene: TRBJ2-7
CDR3 protein: CASRTGEYGYTF; CDR3 DNA: TGTGCCAGCAGGACAGGGGAGTATGGCTACACCTTC; D gene: NA; clone size: NA; V gene: TRBV12-1; J gene: TRBJ1-2
CDR3 protein: CAWSRDRENEKLFF; CDR3 DNA: TGTGCCTGGAGTCGTGACAGAGAGAATGAAAAACTGTTTTTT; D gene: NA; clone size: NA; V gene: TRBV30; J gene: TRBJ1-4
CDR3 protein: CASSGDRAYEQYF; CDR3 DNA: TGTGCCAGCAGCGGGGACAGGGCCTACGAGCAGTACTTC; D gene: TRBD1; clone size: NA; V gene: TRBV7-9; J gene: TRBJ2-7
CDR3 protein: CASRLVTWMGADNEQFF; CDR3 DNA: TGTGCAAGTCGCTTAGTAACCTGGATGGGGGCGGACAATGAGCAGTTCTTC; D gene: NA; clone size: NA; V gene: TRBV12-2; J gene: TRBJ2-1
CDR3 protein: CASRHYTGELFF; CDR3 DNA: TGTGCCAGCCGACACTACACCGGGGAGCTGTTTTTT; D gene: NA; clone size: NA; V gene: TRBV18; J gene: TRBJ2-2
CDR3 protein: CASSQASGGVETQYF; CDR3 DNA: TGTGCCAGCAGCCAAGCTAGCGGGGGGGTAGAGACCCAGTACTTC; D gene: TRBD2; clone size: NA; V gene: TRBV4-2; J gene: TRBJ2-5